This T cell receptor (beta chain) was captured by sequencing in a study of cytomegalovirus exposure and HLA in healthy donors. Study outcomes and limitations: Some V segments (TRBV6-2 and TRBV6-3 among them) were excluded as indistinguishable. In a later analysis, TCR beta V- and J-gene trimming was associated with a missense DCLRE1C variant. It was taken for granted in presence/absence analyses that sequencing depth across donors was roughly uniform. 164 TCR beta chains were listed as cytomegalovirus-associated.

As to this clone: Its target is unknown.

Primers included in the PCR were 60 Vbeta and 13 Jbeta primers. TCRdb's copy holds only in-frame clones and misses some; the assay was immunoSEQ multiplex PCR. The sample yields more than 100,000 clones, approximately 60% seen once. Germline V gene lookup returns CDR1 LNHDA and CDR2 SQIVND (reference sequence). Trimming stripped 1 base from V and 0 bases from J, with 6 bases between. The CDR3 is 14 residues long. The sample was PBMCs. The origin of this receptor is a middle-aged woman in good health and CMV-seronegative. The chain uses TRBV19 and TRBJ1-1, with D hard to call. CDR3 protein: CASSIGSVNTEAFF. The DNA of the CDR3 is TGTGCCAGTAGTATAGGTTCGGTGAACACTGAAGCTTTCTTT.